The text below deals with one T cell receptor (beta chain). Its target is not known. This entry belongs to a study of CD8 T cells in Susac syndrome. Overall study findings and caveats: The greatest CD8+ clonal expansion in Susac occurred in TEMRA cells and in active patients.

Random hexamers were used to reverse transcribe the RNA input (roughly 0.5 to 1 ug). Amplification of TCR beta CDR3 spanned 54 Vbeta and 13 Jbeta via immunoSEQ multiplex PCR. MiXCR, run by TCRdb on the immunoSEQ multiplex PCR reads, gives a single entry per CDR3 protein. The sample has roughly 86,000 distinct CDR3 sequences; approximately 96% are singletons. The length of the CDR3 is 14 residues. Looked up from germline, CDR1 is MNHEY and CDR2 is SVGAGI. Trimming stripped 5 bases from V and 0 bases from J, with 8 bases between. The chain couples TRBV6-5 to TRBJ1-5, with D uncertain. The specimen was CD8+ T cells from PBMCs. This receptor was obtained from a human donor with Susac syndrome. CDR3 region: CASSATDSNQPQHF. The CDR3 nucleotides read TGTGCCAGCAGTGCAACGGATAGCAATCAGCCCCAGCATTTT.